Below, 27 T cell receptor beta chains from the same sample are listed, as sequenced in a study of blood T cells in healthy people across ages (dated by TCRdb to the mid-2010s). Libraries were prepared through 5' RACE. Sequencing instrument: Illumina HiSeq 2500. The second PCR ran for roughly 6 to 11 cycles and used a J-beta primer mix along with a sample-barcoded 5' primer. TCRdb took the public reads, trimmed them with fastp at Q25, ran MiXCR for clone calling and kept in-frame beta chains. Rows matching on CDR3 protein sequence are summarized as one entry with the most common DNA and genes. In all, the sample holds about 690,000 distinct CDR3 sequences, and 40% to 50% of those were seen once. Clones ranked in the top ten supply 30% of the sample. The source material was blood. Receptor source: a man older than 75 in good health.

The J gene is TRBJ1-5, the V gene TRBV25-1; D might be TRBD1 (6 bases). The CDR3 contains 16 residues. The V end lost 3 bases, the J end lost 2 bases, and 14 bases lay between the germline ends. Germline V gene sequence: CDR1 MGHDK, CDR2 SYGVNS. DNA for the CDR3: TGTGCCAGCAGTGAGGGGGCGCGGAGTGGCAATCAGCCCCAGCATTTT. It codes for CASSEGARSGNQPQHF.

The chain employs TRBV20-1 and TRBJ2-5; 9 bases match TRBD2. After removal of 4 bases from V and 11 bases from J, the junction contained 17 bases not matched to a gene. The CDR3 loop spans 15 amino acids. Germline values: CDR1 DFQATT, CDR2 SNEGSKA (reference sequence). The DNA of the CDR3 is TGCAGTGCTATTCTAGCGGGACCCTTTTCGGATGAGCAGTACTTC. It yields the protein CSAILAGPFSDEQYF.

This clonotype has more than one count but fewer than ten. The rearrangement links TRBV12-3 or TRBV12-4 to TRBJ2-1; 8 bases align to TRBD2. There are 14 residues in the CDR3. Trimming cost V 3 bases and J 4 bases; bases outside gene matches: 2. This CDR3 is CASSLERGYNEQFF. The CDR3 DNA follows: TGTGCCAGCAGTTTGGAGCGGGGGTACAATGAGCAGTTCTTC.

This rearrangement joins TRBV7-9 to TRBJ2-5; D is possibly TRBD1 (5 bases). The DNA end is a closer match to TRBJ2-7, so the J assignment may be wrong. From germline, CDR1 is SEHNR and CDR2 FQNEAQ (reference sequence). The CDR3 runs to 13 residues. This CDR3 reads CASSYRPSYEQYF. The CDR3 DNA is TGTGCCAGCAGTTACAGGCCTAGCTACGAGCAGTACTTC.

The rearrangement uses TRBV5-1 and TRBJ2-3; a possible D gene is TRBD1 (6 bases). CDR1 is SGHRS and CDR2 is YFSETQ in the germline V gene. Trimming stripped 4 bases from V and 0 bases from J, with 18 bases between. The CDR3 loop spans 17 amino acids. The CDR3 here is CASSGFQGISSTDTQYF. The CDR3 bases are TGCGCCAGCAGCGGATTCCAGGGGATCTCGAGCACAGATACGCAGTATTTT.

The table lists this clonotype with a few counts. V gene TRBV20-1 combines with J gene TRBJ1-5; D uncertain. The CDR3 loop spans 15 amino acids. Per germline, CDR1 DFQATT and CDR2 SNEGSKA (reference sequence). Trimming took 0 bases from V and 6 from J, leaving 15 bases between them. The CDR3: CSARDLSRVLQPQHF. The CDR3 coding sequence is TGCAGTGCTAGAGATCTCAGTCGGGTCCTTCAGCCCCAGCATTTT.

This clonotype turned up a few times. The rearrangement links TRBV4-3 to TRBJ2-7; TRBD2 agrees at 12 bases. There are 15 residues in the CDR3. The V gene end was trimmed by 0 bases and the J gene end by 4 bases; junction bases not matched to a gene: 1. Germline loops: CDR1 LGHNA, CDR2 YSLEER. The chain's CDR3 is CASSQDTSGRYEQYF. For the CDR3, the DNA is TGCGCCAGCAGCCAAGATACTAGCGGGAGGTACGAGCAGTACTTC.

Many counts were recorded for this clonotype. The chain uses TRBV4-1 and TRBJ2-5; maybe TRBD1 (5 bases). Germline loops: CDR1 MGHRA, CDR2 YSYEKL. The V and J ends lost 0 bases and 5 bases respectively, with 13 bases between them. CDR3 length: 15 amino acids. CDR3 region: CASSQDGQGRETQYF. DNA of the CDR3: TGCGCCAGCAGCCAAGATGGGCAGGGCCGGGAGACCCAGTACTTC.

The gene calls are TRBV7-9 and TRBJ2-7, with 7 bases that match TRBD2. This CDR3 has 15 amino acids. Germline V gene data show CDR1 as SEHNR and CDR2 as FQNEAQ (reference sequence). V was pared by 2 bases and J by 7 bases, with 11 bases of the junction left unmatched. The CDR3 region has the DNA TGTGCCAGCAGCTTACCGGGACTACAAGACAATGAGCAGTACTTC. Its translation: CASSLPGLQDNEQYF.

The chain's CDR3 is CASSGTSGGKGDTQYF. The CDR3 DNA sequence: TGTGCCAGCTCCGGGACTAGCGGGGGCAAGGGTGATACGCAGTATTTT. The chain joins TRBV2 to TRBJ2-3; 14 bases agree with TRBD2. The trim removed 8 bases at V and 6 bases at J, leaving 10 bases unmatched. This CDR3 region has 16 residues. In germline, CDR1 is SNHLY, CDR2 FYNNEI.

This clonotype has more than one count but fewer than ten. This chain links TRBV2 with TRBJ2-4; D remains unclear. V shed 6 bases and J shed 0 bases, with 12 bases lying between them. Germline V gene data show CDR1 as SNHLY and CDR2 as FYNNEI. The CDR3 is made up of 15 amino acids. As DNA, the CDR3 is TGTGCCAGCAGCGTGGATAAAACAGCCAAAAACATTCAGTACTTC. Translating it yields CASSVDKTAKNIQYF.

This sequence joins TRBV6-2 or TRBV6-3 and TRBJ1-5, with D unclear. Germline CDR1 is MNHEY and CDR2 is SVGEGT. Trimming pared 7 bases from V and 3 bases from J, leaving 13 bases between. The CDR3 is 14 amino acids. The CDR3 loop reads CASTPGRDNQPQHF. Here the CDR3 DNA reads TGTGCCAGCACCCCCGGGCGGGACAATCAGCCCCAGCATTTT.

Only a few counts were recorded for this clonotype. The chain combines TRBV18 with TRBJ2-5; 9 bases fit TRBD2. V lost 2 bases and J lost 5; bases outside the gene matches: 9. CDR3 length: 16 residues. CDR1 and CDR2 from the germline V gene are KGHSH and LQKENI. CDR3 nucleotide sequence: TGTGCCAGCTCACCAAGGAGTAGCGGGAGTGGGGAGACCCAGTACTTC. Encoded protein: CASSPRSSGSGETQYF.

The chain has TRBV12-3 or TRBV12-4 and TRBJ1-5; perhaps TRBD1 as D (5 bases). Trimming cost V 2 bases and J 4 bases, with 15 bases left between them. There are 16 residues in the CDR3. The CDR3 bases are TGTGCCAGCAGTTTACATGGGGGGGGAAAGAATCAGCCCCAGCATTTT. Translating it yields CASSLHGGGKNQPQHF.

The rearrangement joins TRBV27 to TRBJ2-7, with a tentative D call TRBD2 (6 bases). The germline CDR1 and CDR2 sequences are MNHEY and SMNVEV (reference sequence). V was cut by 10 bases and J by 0 bases, with 22 bases left in between. The CDR3 has 16 amino acids. The CDR3 protein is CATNLKGAGYSYEQYF. The CDR3 DNA follows: TGTGCCACCAACCTTAAAGGGGCGGGGTACTCCTACGAGCAGTACTTC.

This clonotype was counted between two and nine times. This may be a read error: a much more frequent sequence differs by one nucleotide. The CDR3 DNA is TGTGTCAGCAGACCTACCGGCGGGACAGGGGGCGAGCAGTACTTC. Translating gives CVSRPTGGTGGEQYF. The chain recombines TRBV28 with TRBJ2-7, with 11 bases aligning to TRBD1. Germline CDR1 MDHEN, CDR2 SYDVKM. The CDR3 covers 15 residues.

The rearrangement uses TRBV15 and TRBJ1-4, with D maybe TRBD1 (5 bases). The CDR3 consists of 13 residues. The V gene's germline CDR1 is LNHNV and CDR2 YYDKDF (reference sequence). V dropped 3 bases and J dropped 7 bases, with 9 bases sitting between them. CDR3: CATSRTDVEKLFF. DNA of the CDR3: TGTGCCACCAGCAGGACAGACGTTGAAAAACTGTTTTTT.

V gene TRBV18 combines with J gene TRBJ2-3, with no clear D. Germline values: CDR1 KGHSH, CDR2 LQKENI. Trimming removed 6 bases from V and 2 bases from J, with 9 bases in between. The CDR3 loop spans 13 amino acids. The CDR3 sequence is CASSSAHTDTQYF. CDR3 bases: TGTGCCAGCTCCAGCGCCCACACAGATACGCAGTATTTT.

The chain recombines TRBV10-1 with TRBJ2-5; perhaps TRBD2 as D (5 bases). V was clipped by 4 bases and J by 2 bases, with 11 bases between them. CDR3 size: 14 residues. Germline CDR1 reads WNHNN; CDR2 reads SYGVQD (reference sequence). The CDR3 is CASSVSSGQETQYF. CDR3 bases: TGCGCCAGCAGTGTATCCAGCGGACAAGAGACCCAGTACTTC.

This chain joins TRBV5-1 and TRBJ1-6; 8 bases are shared with TRBD1. V shed 6 bases, J shed 5 bases, and the junction held 4 bases outside the gene matches. Per germline, CDR1 SGHRS and CDR2 YFSETQ. The CDR3 runs 14 residues. The CDR3 loop reads CASTGGRNNSPLHF. CDR3 nucleotide sequence: TGCGCCAGCACAGGGGGCCGGAATAATTCACCCCTCCACTTT. Based on the CDR3 plus reference TRBV5-1 and TRBJ1-6, the full variable domain is KAGVTQTPRYLIKTRGQQVTLSCSPISGHRSVSWYQQTPGQGLQFLFEYFSETQRNKGNFPGRFSGRQFSNSRSEMNVSTLELGDSALYLCASTGGRNNSPLHFGNGTRLTVT.

This clonotype was picked up a small number of times. This chain uses TRBV29-1 with TRBJ2-4; perhaps TRBD1 as D (6 bases). The V gene's germline CDR1 is SQVTM and CDR2 ANQGSEA. V lost 5 bases and J lost 1, with 18 bases in between. The CDR3 extends over 16 amino acids. The CDR3 region has the DNA TGCAGCGTTCGGGGTTCAGGCCAGGGGGCCAAAAACATTCAGTACTTC. Amino acids: CSVRGSGQGAKNIQYF.

The genes are TRBV4-1 and TRBJ2-7; 9 bases map to TRBD1. J was trimmed by 3 bases and V by 1 base; bases with no gene match: 4. This CDR3 is built from 15 residues. Germline V gives CDR1 MGHRA, CDR2 YSYEKL. CDR3 bases: TGCGCCAGCAGCCAAGGCGGGACAGGGATCTACGAGCAGTACTTC. Its translation: CASSQGGTGIYEQYF.

The V call is TRBV12-3 or TRBV12-4, the J call TRBJ2-1; no firm D call. The end of the DNA fits TRBJ2-7 better, so the J call may be wrong. CDR3 length: 18 residues. The CDR3 region has the DNA TGTGCCAGCAGTTTAGAAAGCACGTGGGGTCTACCGCACAATGAGCAGTACTTC. It specifies CASSLESTWGLPHNEQYF.

V usage is TRBV4-1 and J usage is TRBJ1-4, with D uncertain. The CDR3 spans 15 residues. Per germline, CDR1 MGHRA and CDR2 YSYEKL. Between the trimmed V and J ends, which lost 1 base and 4 bases, there was a span of 10 bases. The CDR3: CASSQAGLSNEKLFF. In DNA form, the CDR3 reads TGCGCCAGCAGCCAAGCGGGTCTGAGTAATGAAAAACTGTTTTTT.

The chain combines TRBV20-1 with TRBJ1-2; 7 nucleotides agree with TRBD1. Germline V gene sequence: CDR1 DFQATT, CDR2 SNEGSKA (reference sequence). Unmatched junction bases numbered 12, after V lost 0 bases and J lost 5 bases. The CDR3 sequence is 16 residues long. The chain's CDR3 is CSARDSGRQGEYGYTF. The CDR3 nucleotides are TGCAGTGCTAGAGATTCGGGGAGACAGGGAGAGTATGGCTACACCTTC.

This chain links TRBV29-1 with TRBJ2-5; D possibly corresponds to TRBD2 (5 bases). The V end lost 7 bases, the J end lost 0 bases, and 12 bases lay between the germline ends. CDR3 size: 13 residues. Germline loops: CDR1 SQVTM, CDR2 ANQGSEA. CDR3 sequence reads: CSARPGNQETQYF. CDR3 in DNA: TGCAGCGCGCGGCCCGGGAACCAAGAGACCCAGTACTTC.

CDR3 loop: CASSVQGWDTEAFF. CDR3 nucleotides: TGTGCCAGCAGTGTGCAGGGCTGGGACACTGAAGCTTTCTTT. The rearrangement joins TRBV2 to TRBJ1-1; D perhaps matches TRBD1 (5 bases). The germline CDR1 and CDR2 sequences are SNHLY and FYNNEI. The CDR3 is made up of 14 amino acids. V was pared by 4 bases and J by 3 bases, with 12 bases between.